These 26 T cell receptor beta chains originate from one sample sequenced in a study of shared clonotypes between healthy human individuals. Generated by immunoSEQ multiplex PCR, the TCRdb table keeps only in-frame clones and is missing some. The sample consists of around 2,000,000 clones, about 95% of them appearing once. The specimen was naive CD4+ T cells sorted from blood. Subset here: CD45RA+ positively selected. These receptors all come from a man aged 18 to 35 in good health.

The genes are TRBV30 and TRBJ2-1, with a tentative D call TRBD2 (5 bases). The V gene lost 0 bases and the J gene lost 6 bases, with 6 bases spanning the gap. This CDR3 contains 12 residues. Germline assignment: CDR1 GTSNPN and CDR2 SVGIG (reference sequence). The CDR3 DNA sequence: TGTGCCTGGAGTGTGACTACCAATGAGCAGTTCTTC. It translates to CAWSVTTNEQFF.

V usage is TRBV5-1 and J usage is TRBJ1-6; D gene unclear. The CDR3 spans 16 residues. Germline CDR1 and CDR2: SGHRS and YFSETQ. V lost 2 bases and J 4 bases, leaving 13 bases between the germline ends. The CDR3 coding sequence is TGCGCCAGCAGCTTCAGCCCCGACGGATATAATTCACCCCTCCACTTT. Translating gives CASSFSPDGYNSPLHF.

Details on this clone: This sample also contains other DNA sequences that code for the same CDR3. The chain carries TRBV30 and TRBJ1-4; no clear D. V lost 0 bases and J lost 5, with 7 bases in between. The CDR3 totals 13 residues. CDR1 GTSNPN and CDR2 SVGIG come from the germline V gene (reference sequence). CDR3 region: CAWSVRGNEKLFF. CDR3 DNA sequence: TGTGCCTGGAGTGTACGAGGGAATGAAAAACTGTTTTTT.

The rearrangement uses TRBV30 and TRBJ1-2; D is ambiguous. Germline CDR1 GTSNPN, CDR2 SVGIG (reference sequence). Trimming removed 7 bases from V and 8 bases from J, with 20 bases in between. This CDR3 is built from 13 residues. The CDR3 is CASEAQVGVGYTF. DNA of the CDR3: TGTGCCTCTGAGGCCCAGGTTGGAGTGGGCTACACCTTC.

The chain is built from TRBV2 and TRBJ1-1; D unresolved. This CDR3 comprises 13 residues. V dropped 3 bases and J dropped 4 bases, with 9 bases sitting between them. CDR1 is SNHLY, CDR2 FYNNEI, per germline. CDR3 sequence: CASSEKLLTEAFF. The CDR3 coding sequence is TGTGCCAGCAGTGAGAAACTCCTCACTGAAGCTTTCTTT. Filled out from reference TRBV2 and TRBJ1-1, the complete variable domain reads EPEVTQTPSHQVTQMGQEVILRCVPISNHLYFYWYRQILGQKVEFLVSFYNNEISEKSEIFDDQFSVERPDGSNFTLKIRSTKLEDSAMYFCASSEKLLTEAFFGQGTRLTVV.

The chain is built from TRBV21-1 and TRBJ2-5; TRBD2, the D gene given by the table, was not confirmed from the DNA. TRBV21-1 is described as a pseudogene. The CDR3 consists of 19 residues. The CDR3 spells CASSKPVHGGPLDQETQYF. The CDR3 nucleotides read TGTGCCAGCAGCAAGCCGGTTCACGGGGGGCCCTTGGATCAAGAGACCCAGTACTTC.

The J gene is TRBJ2-4, the V gene TRBV7-2, with 7 bases matching TRBD2. The CDR3 sequence is 16 residues long. From germline, CDR1 is SGHTA and CDR2 FQGNSA. The J segment lost 3 bases and the V segment lost 1 base, leaving 6 bases of the junction unmatched. The CDR3 here is CASSLVGREGKNIQYF. The CDR3 region has the DNA TGTGCCAGCAGCTTAGTTGGTAGGGAGGGCAAAAACATTCAGTACTTC.

J is TRBJ2-1 and V is TRBV4-3, with 14 nucleotides matching TRBD2. The V and J ends lost 3 bases and 6 bases, in that order; junction bases with no gene match: 4. CDR3 length: 16 residues. Germline values: CDR1 LGHNA, CDR2 YSLEER. CDR3 bases: TGCGCCAGCAGCCATAAGGGGACTAGCGGGAGCAATGAGCAGTTCTTC. This gives the protein CASSHKGTSGSNEQFF.

The J gene is TRBJ1-1, the V gene TRBV2, with TRBD1 matching 8 bases. The V gene's germline CDR1 is SNHLY and CDR2 FYNNEI. V lost 6 bases, J lost 7 bases, and 10 bases stayed unmatched. The CDR3 covers 14 residues. CDR3 DNA sequence: TGTGCCAGCAGCGGCTATGGACAGGGCGGTGAAGCTTTCTTT. Its translation is CASSGYGQGGEAFF.

The chain carries TRBV9 and TRBJ1-2; 8 bases agree with TRBD1. Losses at the gene ends were 4 bases for V and 8 bases for J; bases not matched to a gene: 10. Per the germline V gene, CDR1 is SGDLS and CDR2 is YYNGEE. This CDR3 has 14 amino acids. CDR3 nucleotides: TGTGCCAGCAGCCCCCAGGGGGCGAGCTTCGGCTACACCTTC. It yields the protein CASSPQGASFGYTF. Filled out from reference TRBV9 and TRBJ1-2, the complete variable domain reads DSGVTQTPKHLITATGQRVTLRCSPRSGDLSVYWYQQSLDQGLQFLIQYYNGEERAKGNILERFSAQQFPDLHSELNLSSLELGDSALYFCASSPQGASFGYTFGSGTRLTVV.

The V and J genes are TRBV27 and TRBJ1-6; D possibly corresponds to TRBD1 (5 bases). V dropped 2 bases and J dropped 0 bases, with 20 bases sitting between them. Germline loops: CDR1 MNHEY, CDR2 SMNVEV (reference sequence). This CDR3 contains 20 residues. CDR3 sequence (DNA): TGTGCCAGCAGTTTAGCGGGGGGTGGGACTTCGAGCTCCTATAATTCACCCCTCCACTTT. This gives the protein CASSLAGGGTSSSYNSPLHF.

The genes are TRBV27 and TRBJ1-2; weak D call: TRBD1 (5 bases). The CDR3 has 16 residues. Between the trimmed V and J ends, which lost 0 bases and 8 bases, there was a span of 19 bases. Germline CDR1 reads MNHEY; CDR2 reads SMNVEV (reference sequence). The CDR3 sequence: CASSLSRPPAGLGYTF. In DNA form, the CDR3 reads TGTGCCAGCAGTTTATCGCGACCCCCAGCAGGGTTGGGCTACACCTTC.

The genes are TRBV5-6 and TRBJ2-7; 7 bases are shared with TRBD1. With 4 bases clipped from V and 2 bases from J, the junction kept 15 bases outside the gene matches. The CDR3 sequence is 17 residues long. Germline CDR1 is SGHDT and CDR2 is YYEEEE. For the CDR3, the DNA is TGTGCCAGCAGCCCGACCCCGCCGGGACAGACAGCCTACGAGCAGTACTTC. Protein: CASSPTPPGQTAYEQYF.

This clone was counted a single time. As DNA, the CDR3 is TGCGCCAGCAGGTGGGGGGCCACCTACAATGAGCAGTTCTTC. It specifies CASRWGATYNEQFF. The chain links TRBV5-1 to TRBJ2-1; perhaps D is TRBD1 or TRBD2 (6 bases each). The CDR3 sequence is 14 residues long. The germline V gene has CDR1 SGHRS and CDR2 YFSETQ. Trimming pared 5 bases from V and 2 bases from J, leaving 11 bases between.

This rearrangement joins TRBV7-2 to TRBJ2-3; a possible D gene is TRBD2 (5 bases). The CDR3 is 15 amino acids. With 5 bases removed from V and 4 bases from J, the gap between germline ends came to 16 bases. Per the germline V gene, CDR1 is SGHTA and CDR2 is FQGNSA. This chain's CDR3 is CASSTWETLADTQYF. Here the CDR3 DNA reads TGTGCCAGCAGCACCTGGGAGACCTTGGCAGATACGCAGTATTTT.

This chain uses TRBV19 with TRBJ2-3; TRBD1 matches at 11 bases. Germline loops: CDR1 LNHDA, CDR2 SQIVND (reference sequence). The CDR3 runs to 16 residues. The ends lost 3 bases at V and 4 bases at J; junction bases unmatched: 6. The chain's CDR3 is CASSIIGTGGPDTQYF. The CDR3 DNA reads as TGTGCCAGTAGTATTATCGGGACAGGGGGGCCAGATACGCAGTATTTT.

The chain links TRBV5-1 to TRBJ1-3; no reliable D call. Trimming removed 0 bases at V and 3 bases at J, with 13 bases between. The length of the CDR3 is 16 residues. Germline values: CDR1 SGHRS, CDR2 YFSETQ. The CDR3 sequence is CASSLANGISGNTIYF. CDR3 DNA sequence: TGCGCCAGCAGCTTGGCAAACGGGATCAGTGGAAACACCATATATTTT. The full variable domain, rest sourced from reference TRBV5-1 and TRBJ1-3, is KAGVTQTPRYLIKTRGQQVTLSCSPISGHRSVSWYQQTPGQGLQFLFEYFSETQRNKGNFPGRFSGRQFSNSRSEMNVSTLELGDSALYLCASSLANGISGNTIYFGEGSWLTVV.

The rearrangement joins TRBV30 to TRBJ1-1; tentative D call: TRBD1 (6 bases). The CDR3 spans 17 residues. CDR1 is GTSNPN and CDR2 is SVGIG in the germline V gene (reference sequence). V lost 4 bases and J 2 bases, leaving 23 bases between the germline ends. The CDR3: CAWNSPGQSLPNTEAFF. The CDR3 DNA is TGTGCCTGGAATTCTCCGGGACAATCCCTACCAAACACTGAAGCTTTCTTT.

V is TRBV6-1 and J is TRBJ2-7; 8 nucleotides align to TRBD1. V dropped 6 bases and J dropped 10; count of bases not matched to a gene: 14. This CDR3 region has 14 residues. Germline V gene sequence: CDR1 MNHNS, CDR2 SASEGT. The CDR3 DNA is TGTGCCAGCAGCTCAAGTGGACAGGGACTCTCCCAGTACTTC. It specifies CASSSSGQGLSQYF.

Remarks on this clone: The sample has other DNA sequences that encode this CDR3 too. V is TRBV5-1 and J is TRBJ2-1, with D hard to call. The CDR3 loop spans 12 amino acids. Germline CDR1 and CDR2: SGHRS and YFSETQ. Trimming took off 0 bases at V and 6 bases at J, with 4 bases between the two ends. The CDR3 here is CASSLAGNEQFF. The CDR3 DNA sequence: TGCGCCAGCAGCTTGGCAGGCAATGAGCAGTTCTTC.

The V and J genes are TRBV6-5 and TRBJ1-2; D remains ambiguous. Germline CDR1 is MNHEY and CDR2 is SVGAGI. V was pared by 7 bases and J by 8 bases, with 11 bases between. CDR3 length: 11 amino acids. The DNA of the CDR3 is TGTGCCAGCACCGATAGCCAGGGCTACACCTTC. This codes for CASTDSQGYTF.

The V and J genes are TRBV30 and TRBJ1-6; 8 bases agree with TRBD1. There are 13 residues in the CDR3. From germline, CDR1 is GTSNPN and CDR2 SVGIG (reference sequence). CDR3 protein: CALKQGVDSPLHF. The DNA for the CDR3 is TGTGCTCTAAAACAGGGGGTTGATTCACCCCTCCACTTT.

The chain couples TRBV10-2 to TRBJ1-2, with a weak D call TRBD1 (6 bases). V was shortened by 7 bases and J by 8 bases, with 11 bases between the two germline ends. The CDR3 is 11 amino acids. Germline assignment: CDR1 WSHSY and CDR2 SAAADI. This CDR3 is CASTGAGGYTF. CDR3 DNA: TGCGCCAGCACAGGGGCAGGCGGCTACACCTTC.

The CDR3 sequence: CASSFRTWEMSSYEQYF. The CDR3 nucleotides read TGCGCCAGCAGCTTCCGCACCTGGGAGATGAGCTCCTACGAGCAGTACTTC. The chain combines TRBV5-1 with TRBJ2-7; TRBD2 might be the D (5 bases). The CDR3 totals 17 residues. The germline V and J ends were trimmed by 2 bases and 0 bases, with 18 bases remaining between them. The V gene's germline CDR1 is SGHRS and CDR2 YFSETQ.

CDR3 nucleotide sequence: TGTGCCAGCTCACTTATCCTTCGGGAGCTGTTTTTT. It encodes CASSLILRELFF. V usage is TRBV18 and J usage is TRBJ2-2, with D unresolved. The V end lost 4 bases, the J end lost 9 bases, and 9 bases lay between the germline ends. The germline CDR1 and CDR2 sequences are KGHSH and LQKENI. This CDR3 has 12 amino acids.

The sample holds one count of this clone. This chain uses TRBV28 with TRBJ1-5, with TRBD1 as a possible D gene (6 bases). V lost 4 bases and J lost 7, with 17 bases in between. The CDR3 contains 15 residues. Germline lookup yields CDR1 MDHEN and CDR2 SYDVKM. The CDR3 spells CASSSSGGAGQPQHF. CDR3 sequence (DNA): TGTGCCAGCAGTTCGTCCGGGGGGGCGGGCCAGCCCCAGCATTTT.